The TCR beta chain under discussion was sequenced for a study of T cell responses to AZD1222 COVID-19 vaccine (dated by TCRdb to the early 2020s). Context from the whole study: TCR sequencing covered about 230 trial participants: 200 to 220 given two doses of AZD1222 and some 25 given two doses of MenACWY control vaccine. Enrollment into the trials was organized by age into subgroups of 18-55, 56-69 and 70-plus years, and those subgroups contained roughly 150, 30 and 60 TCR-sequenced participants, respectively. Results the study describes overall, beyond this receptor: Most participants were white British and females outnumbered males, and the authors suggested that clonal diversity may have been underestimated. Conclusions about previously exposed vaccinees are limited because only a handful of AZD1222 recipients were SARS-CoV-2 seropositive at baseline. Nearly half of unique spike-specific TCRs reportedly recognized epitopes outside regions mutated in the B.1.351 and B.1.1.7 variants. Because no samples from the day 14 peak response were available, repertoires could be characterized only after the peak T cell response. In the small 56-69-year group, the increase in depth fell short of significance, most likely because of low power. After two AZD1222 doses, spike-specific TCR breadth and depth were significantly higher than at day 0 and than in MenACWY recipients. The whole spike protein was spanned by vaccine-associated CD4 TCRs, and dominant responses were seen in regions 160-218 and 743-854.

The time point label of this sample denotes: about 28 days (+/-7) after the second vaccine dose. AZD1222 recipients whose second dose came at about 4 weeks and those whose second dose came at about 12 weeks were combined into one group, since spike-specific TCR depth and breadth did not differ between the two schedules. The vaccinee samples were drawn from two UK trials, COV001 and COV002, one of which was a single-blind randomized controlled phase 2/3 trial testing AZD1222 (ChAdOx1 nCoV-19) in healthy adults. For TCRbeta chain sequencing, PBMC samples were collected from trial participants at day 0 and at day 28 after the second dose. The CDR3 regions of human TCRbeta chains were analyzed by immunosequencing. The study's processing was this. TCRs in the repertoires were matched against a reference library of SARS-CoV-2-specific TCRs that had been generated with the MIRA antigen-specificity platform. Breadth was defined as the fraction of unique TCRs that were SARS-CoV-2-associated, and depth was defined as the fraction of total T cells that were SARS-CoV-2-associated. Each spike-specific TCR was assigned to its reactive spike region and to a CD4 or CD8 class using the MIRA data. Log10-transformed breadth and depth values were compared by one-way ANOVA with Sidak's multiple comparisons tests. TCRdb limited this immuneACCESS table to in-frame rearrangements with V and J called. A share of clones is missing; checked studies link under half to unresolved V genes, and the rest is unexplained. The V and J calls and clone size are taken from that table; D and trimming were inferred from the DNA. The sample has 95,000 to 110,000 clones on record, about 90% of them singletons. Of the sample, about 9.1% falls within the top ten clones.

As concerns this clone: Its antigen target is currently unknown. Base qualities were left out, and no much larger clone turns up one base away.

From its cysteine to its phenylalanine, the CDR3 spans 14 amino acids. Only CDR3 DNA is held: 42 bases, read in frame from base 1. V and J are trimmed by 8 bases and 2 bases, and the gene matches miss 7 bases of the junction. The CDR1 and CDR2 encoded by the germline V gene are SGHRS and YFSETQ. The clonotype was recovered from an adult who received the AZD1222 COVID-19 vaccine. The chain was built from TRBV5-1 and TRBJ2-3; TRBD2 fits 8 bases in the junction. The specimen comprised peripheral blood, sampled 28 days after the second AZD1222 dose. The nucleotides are TGCGCCAGTCGAAGGACTAGCCCCACAGATACGCAGTATTTT. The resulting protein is CASRRTSPTDTQYF.